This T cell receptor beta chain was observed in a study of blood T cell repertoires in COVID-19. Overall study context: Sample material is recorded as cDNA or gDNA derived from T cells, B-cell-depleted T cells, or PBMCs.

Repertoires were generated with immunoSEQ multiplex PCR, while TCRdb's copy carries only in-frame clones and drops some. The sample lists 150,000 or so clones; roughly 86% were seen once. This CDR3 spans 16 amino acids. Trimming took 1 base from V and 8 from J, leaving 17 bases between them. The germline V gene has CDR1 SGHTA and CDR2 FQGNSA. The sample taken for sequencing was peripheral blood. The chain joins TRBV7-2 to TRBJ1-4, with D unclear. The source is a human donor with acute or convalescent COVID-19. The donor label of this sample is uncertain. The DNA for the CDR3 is TGTGCCAGCAGCTTAGTTGGGCCGAAAGTAGGAGAAAAACTGTTTTTT. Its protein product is CASSLVGPKVGEKLFF.